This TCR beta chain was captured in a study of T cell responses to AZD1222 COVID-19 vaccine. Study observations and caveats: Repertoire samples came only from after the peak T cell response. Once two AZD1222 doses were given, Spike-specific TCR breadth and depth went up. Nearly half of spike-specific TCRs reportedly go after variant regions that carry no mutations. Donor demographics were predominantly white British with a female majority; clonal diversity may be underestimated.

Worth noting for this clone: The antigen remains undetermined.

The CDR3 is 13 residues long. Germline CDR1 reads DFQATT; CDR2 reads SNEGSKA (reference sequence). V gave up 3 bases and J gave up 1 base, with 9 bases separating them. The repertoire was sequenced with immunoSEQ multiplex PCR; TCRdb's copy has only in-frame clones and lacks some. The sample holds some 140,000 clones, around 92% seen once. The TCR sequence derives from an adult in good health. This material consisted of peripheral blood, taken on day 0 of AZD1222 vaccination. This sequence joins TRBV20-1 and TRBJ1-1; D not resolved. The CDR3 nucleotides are TGCAGTGCTAGTAGGCAGTCGAACACTGAAGCTTTCTTT. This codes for CSASRQSNTEAFF.